The following is a TCR beta chain sequence with its context. The antigen remains undetermined. Given the absence of the conserved phenylalanine or tryptophan at the CDR3 end, a read error is likely. The CDR3 extends over 15 amino acids. The germline V gene has CDR1 SGHAT and CDR2 FQNNGV. The researchers produced TCR beta cDNA from roughly 500 ng total RNA with a constant-region primer. Employing slightly modified ARM-PCR, three nested multiplex PCR rounds were run, and these gave rise to the TCR beta libraries. Running roughly 10 cycles apiece, the first two PCR rounds relied on TRBV1-TRBV30 forward primers together with a C-beta reverse primer. TCRdb reanalysed the multiplex PCR reads using MiXCR and keeps one entry per CDR3 protein. The table includes around 100,000 distinct CDR3 sequences, around 73% detected once. These data belong to a study of tumor-infiltrating lymphocytes in primary liver carcinoma. General observations from the study: Tumor-adjacent and tumor-blood pairs overlapped less than tumor region pairs did.

From around 20-30 mg of unsorted bulk tissue, DNA and RNA were co-extracted together. The chain joins TRBV11-2 to TRBJ2-5; tentative D call: TRBD1 (6 bases). The sample comprised liver tumor tissue from sampling region 2. Documented subset: tumor region T2, inferior pole. The TCR was taken from a woman in her fifties or sixties with primary liver carcinoma and hepatitis B virus infection. CDR3 DNA: TGTGCCAGTAGCTCGATACCCCAGGGGCGAGAGACTCAGTACTTA. It yields the protein CASSSIPQGRETQYL.